The entry that follows covers one T cell receptor (beta chain) sequence. Its antigen remains unknown. This CDR3 is 15 amino acids long. Germline CDR1 is MNHEY and CDR2 is SMNVEV (reference sequence). Trimming took 5 bases from V and 7 from J; bases not matched to a gene: 14. The sample is drawn from a study of T cell responses to AZD1222 COVID-19 vaccine. The study, taken as a whole, reports: AZD1222 recipients seropositive at baseline numbered only five to seven. Unmutated variant regions are reportedly the target of nearly half of TCRs that are spike-specific. Most donors were white British and more were female, and clonal diversity was possibly underestimated.

Measured with immunoSEQ multiplex PCR; TCRdb has only the in-frame clones, and not every one. The repertoire holds 150,000 to 200,000 clones, around 93% seen once, with 2.3% in the top ten. The receptor was derived from an adult in good health. This chain joins TRBV27 and TRBJ2-7, with 7 bases fitting TRBD1. The source was peripheral blood, collected on day 0 of AZD1222 vaccination. CDR3: CASSPQQGLRSEQYF. Written as DNA, the CDR3 is TGTGCCAGCAGTCCGCAACAGGGGCTACGTTCGGAGCAGTACTTC.